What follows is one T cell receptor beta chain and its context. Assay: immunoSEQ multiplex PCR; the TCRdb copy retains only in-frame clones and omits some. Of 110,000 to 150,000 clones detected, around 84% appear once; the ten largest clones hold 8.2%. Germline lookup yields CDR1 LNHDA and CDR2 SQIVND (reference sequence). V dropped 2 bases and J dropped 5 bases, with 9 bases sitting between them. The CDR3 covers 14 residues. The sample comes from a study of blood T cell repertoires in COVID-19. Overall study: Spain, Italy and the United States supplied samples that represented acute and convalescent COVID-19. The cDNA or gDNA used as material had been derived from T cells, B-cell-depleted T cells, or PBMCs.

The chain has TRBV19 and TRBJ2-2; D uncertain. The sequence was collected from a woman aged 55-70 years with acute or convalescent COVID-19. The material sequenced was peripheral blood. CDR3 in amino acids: CASSIMPGTGELFF. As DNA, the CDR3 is TGTGCCAGTAGTATAATGCCCGGGACCGGGGAGCTGTTTTTT.